This T cell receptor beta chain emerged from a study of blood T cells in healthy people across ages. The CDR3 is 11 residues long. V was trimmed by 3 bases and J by 9 bases, leaving 8 bases between them. From germline, CDR1 is DFQATT and CDR2 SNEGSKA (reference sequence). A second about 6 to 12 cycle PCR used barcoded and J-beta primers. Each of the samples gave a minimum of 2.5 million paired-end reads that contained CDR3. TCRdb re-derived calls from the 5' RACE reads in MiXCR, one entry per CDR3 protein. This repertoire shows some 1.8 million distinct CDR3 sequences, 30% to 40% found once; its top ten account for 23%.

The J gene is TRBJ1-4, the V gene TRBV20-1; no firm D call. The sequence was collected from a human donor in good health. Sequenced: blood. The CDR3 DNA is TGCAGTGCTAGTCCCGTCAAAAAACTGTTTTTT. Translated: CSASPVKKLFF.